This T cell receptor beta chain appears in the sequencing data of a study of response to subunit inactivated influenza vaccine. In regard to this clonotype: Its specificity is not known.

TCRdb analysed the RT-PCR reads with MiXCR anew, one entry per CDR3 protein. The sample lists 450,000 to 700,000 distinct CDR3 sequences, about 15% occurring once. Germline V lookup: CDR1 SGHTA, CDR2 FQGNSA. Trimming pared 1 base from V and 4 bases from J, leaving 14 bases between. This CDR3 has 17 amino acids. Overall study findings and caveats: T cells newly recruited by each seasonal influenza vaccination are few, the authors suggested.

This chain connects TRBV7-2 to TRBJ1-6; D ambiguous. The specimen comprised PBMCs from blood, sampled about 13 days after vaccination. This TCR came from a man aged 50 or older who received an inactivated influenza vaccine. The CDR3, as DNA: TGTGCCAGCAGCTTAGTGGTGGTGCGTTATTATAATTCACCCCTCCACTTT. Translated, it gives CASSLVVVRYYNSPLHF.